Reported below is one T cell receptor (beta chain). Its antigen is still unknown. The sample comes from a study of lymphopenia after photon versus proton radiotherapy. Study-level results: Relative stability marked proton patients; photon patients lost diversity and naive cells. Better survival with proton therapy was suggested as possible, not demonstrated. Oligoclonal CD8+ Temra expansion after nadir drove photon patients' diversity drop. Larger post-nadir TCR diversity loss correlated inversely with survival in deceased patients.

Germline V CDR1 and CDR2: MNHNS, SASEGT. The CDR3 totals 13 residues. Trimming cost V 2 bases and J 2 bases, with 6 bases left between them. The method was immunoSEQ multiplex PCR; TCRdb's version includes in-frame clones alone and lacks a portion of them. This table has around 150,000 clones, 70% to 90% appearing once. This sequence originates from a man over 45 with gastric cancer. The V and J genes are TRBV6-1 and TRBJ1-2, with a tentative D call TRBD1 (5 bases). The sample in question was peripheral blood, obtained from a patient treated with photon-based radiotherapy. CDR3 DNA sequence: TGTGCCAGCAGTGAATCAGGGAACTATGGCTACACCTTC. Translation: CASSESGNYGYTF.